These 14 T cell receptor beta chains were sequenced from one sample in a study of chemoradiotherapy in HPV16-positive cancers. Profiling relied on immunoSEQ multiplex PCR, and the TCRdb table lists in-frame clones only, not all of them. This table has 13,000 or so clones, 69% appearing once. The material was obtained from a patient who underwent chemoradiotherapy. These receptors were collected from a human donor with HPV-associated anogenital cancer.

V is TRBV4-2 and J is TRBJ2-5, with D possibly matching TRBD1 (6 bases). Germline CDR1 LGHNA, CDR2 YNFKEQ. CDR3 size: 14 residues. Trimming cost V 0 bases and J 7 bases, with 12 bases left between them. This chain's CDR3 is CASSQDETGGTQYF. CDR3 nucleotide sequence: TGTGCCAGCAGCCAAGATGAGACAGGAGGGACCCAGTACTTC.

The rearrangement uses TRBV13 and TRBJ1-1; D is uncertain. Germline values: CDR1 PRHDT, CDR2 FYEKMQ (reference sequence). The CDR3 consists of 13 residues. Trimming pared 3 bases from V and 1 base from J, leaving 6 bases between. The CDR3 DNA sequence: TGTGCCAGCAGCTTCGGACGGAACACTGAAGCTTTCTTT. This encodes CASSFGRNTEAFF.

The V gene is TRBV5-8, the J gene TRBJ1-4; D unclear. This CDR3 region has 16 residues. Trimming cost V 0 bases and J 10 bases, with 19 bases left between them. The V gene's germline CDR1 is SGHTS and CDR2 YDEGEE. CDR3 in DNA: TGTGCCAGCAGCTTGGACAGTCCCGACGAGGGTGTAAAACTGTTTTTT. This codes for CASSLDSPDEGVKLFF.

This clone was seen a handful of times. This rearrangement joins TRBV15 to TRBJ2-2; no definite D call. The CDR3 totals 14 residues. Germline V gene lookup returns CDR1 LNHNV and CDR2 YYDKDF (reference sequence). The V end was cut by 1 base, the J end by 4 bases, with 7 bases between. In nucleotides, the CDR3 is TGTGCCACCAGCAGAGGGTCTGCCACCGGGGAGCTGTTTTTT. Protein product: CATSRGSATGELFF.

The V call is TRBV7-2, the J call TRBJ2-5, with 15 bases aligning to TRBD2. The V gene's germline CDR1 is SGHTA and CDR2 FQGNSA. The CDR3 sequence is 17 residues long. V lost 4 bases to trimming and J lost 2 bases; unmatched junction nucleotides: 5. For the CDR3, the DNA is TGTGCCAGCAGCTCCGCCGGGACTAGCGGGGGGCAAGAGACCCAGTACTTC. It encodes CASSSAGTSGGQETQYF.

This clone turned up a few times. The chain employs TRBV7-8 and TRBJ2-3, with 11 bases that match TRBD2. V lost 1 base to trimming and J lost 3 bases; unmatched junction nucleotides: 9. Germline V gene sequence: CDR1 SGHVS, CDR2 FQNEAQ. The CDR3 contains 18 residues. The DNA of the CDR3 is TGTGCCAGCAGCTTAGGGCTGACTAGCGGGGTGATTACAGATACGCAGTATTTT. It encodes CASSLGLTSGVITDTQYF.

Only a few counts were recorded for this clone. This chain joins TRBV30 and TRBJ2-7, with D unclear. Trimming stripped 2 bases from V and 3 bases from J, with 8 bases between. The CDR3 has 12 amino acids. Germline CDR1 reads GTSNPN; CDR2 reads SVGIG (reference sequence). CDR3 amino acids: CAWSLDLYEQYF. The CDR3 bases are TGTGCCTGGAGTCTCGACCTCTACGAGCAGTACTTC. Together with reference TRBV30 and TRBJ2-7, the CDR3 gives the full variable domain: SQTIHQWPATLVQPVGSPLSLECTVEGTSNPNLYWYRQAAGRGLQLLFYSVGIGQISSEVPQNLSASRPQDRQFILSSKKLLLSDSGFYLCAWSLDLYEQYFGPGTRLTVT.

The V and J genes are TRBV5-1 and TRBJ1-6, with a tentative D call TRBD1 (5 bases). Germline-derived CDR1 and CDR2 are SGHRS and YFSETQ. The V end lost 0 bases, the J end lost 7 bases, and 11 bases lay between the germline ends. This CDR3 is built from 15 residues. CDR3 sequence (DNA): TGCGCCAGCAGCTTGGGAGGGGCAGGGAATTCACCCCTCCACTTT. It is translated as CASSLGGAGNSPLHF.

V and J are TRBV30 and TRBJ1-5; 10 bases align to TRBD1. Germline CDR1 GTSNPN, CDR2 SVGIG (reference sequence). With V trimmed by 0 bases and J by 9 bases, 8 bases remained unmatched. This CDR3 is built from 15 residues. CDR3 sequence reads: CAWSVGQGGSWPQHF. CDR3 nucleotides: TGTGCCTGGAGTGTAGGACAGGGGGGATCTTGGCCCCAGCATTTT.

This clone was seen a handful of times. The chain couples TRBV2 to TRBJ2-2; no clear D. Germline V gene lookup returns CDR1 SNHLY and CDR2 FYNNEI. CDR3 length: 15 amino acids. The V gene lost 5 bases and the J gene lost 4 bases, with 14 bases spanning the gap. The CDR3 DNA reads as TGTGCCAGCAGTATTTCCTCTAGTATCACCGGGGAGCTGTTTTTT. Protein sequence: CASSISSSITGELFF. The full variable domain, with the rest looked up from reference TRBV2 and TRBJ2-2, is EPEVTQTPSHQVTQMGQEVILRCVPISNHLYFYWYRQILGQKVEFLVSFYNNEISEKSEIFDDQFSVERPDGSNFTLKIRSTKLEDSAMYFCASSISSSITGELFFGEGSRLTVL.

V is TRBV2 and J is TRBJ1-2; D gene ambiguous. V gave up 7 bases and J gave up 0 bases, with 21 bases separating them. The CDR3 spans 17 residues. Germline loops: CDR1 SNHLY, CDR2 FYNNEI. DNA of the CDR3: TGTGCCAGCACCCAAGAGGTGTCAGCTTCTTCTAACTATGGCTACACCTTC. This codes for CASTQEVSASSNYGYTF.

The rearrangement uses TRBV5-4 and TRBJ1-2; D uncertain. Per germline, CDR1 SGHNT and CDR2 YYREEE (reference sequence). Trimming took off 0 bases at V and 7 bases at J, with 10 bases between the two ends. This CDR3 has 13 residues. Written as DNA, the CDR3 is TGTGCCAGCAGCTTGGAGCAGGAAGGTGGCTACACCTTC. Protein: CASSLEQEGGYTF. The full variable domain, with the rest looked up from reference TRBV5-4 and TRBJ1-2, is ETGVTQSPTHLIKTRGQQVTLRCSSQSGHNTVSWYQQALGQGPQFIFQYYREEENGRGNFPPRFSGLQFPNYSSELNVNALELDDSALYLCASSLEQEGGYTFGSGTRLTVV.

This clone was observed a handful of times. The chain uses TRBV2 and TRBJ1-5, with D uncertain. The germline V gene encodes CDR1 SNHLY and CDR2 FYNNEI. The CDR3 length is 15 residues. V lost 2 bases to trimming and J lost 0 bases, with 8 bases between them. CDR3 sequence (DNA): TGTGCCAGCAGTGAATCTCTGGGTAGCAATCAGCCCCAGCATTTT. It is translated as CASSESLGSNQPQHF.

In this sample, this clone turned up a few times. In nucleotides, the CDR3 is TGTGCCAGCAGTGAGCTTGGGGGTCCGGGGACAGATACGCAGTATTTT. This encodes CASSELGGPGTDTQYF. The chain uses TRBV2 and TRBJ2-3; either TRBD1 or TRBD2 may supply D (5 bases each). CDR1 SNHLY and CDR2 FYNNEI come from the germline V gene. The length of the CDR3 is 16 residues. Trimming removed 3 bases at V and 3 bases at J, with 16 bases between.